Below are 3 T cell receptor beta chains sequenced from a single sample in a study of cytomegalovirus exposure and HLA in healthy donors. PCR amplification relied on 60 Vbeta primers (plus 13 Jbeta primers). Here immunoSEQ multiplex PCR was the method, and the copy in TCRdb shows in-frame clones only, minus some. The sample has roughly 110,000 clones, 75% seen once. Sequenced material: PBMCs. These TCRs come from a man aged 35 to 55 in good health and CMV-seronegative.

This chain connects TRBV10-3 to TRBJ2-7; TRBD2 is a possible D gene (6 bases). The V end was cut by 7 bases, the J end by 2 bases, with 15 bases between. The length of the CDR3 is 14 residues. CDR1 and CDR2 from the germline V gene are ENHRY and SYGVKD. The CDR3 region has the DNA TGTGCCATCATGGAAAGCAGGGAGGCCTACGAGCAGTACTTC. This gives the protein CAIMESREAYEQYF.

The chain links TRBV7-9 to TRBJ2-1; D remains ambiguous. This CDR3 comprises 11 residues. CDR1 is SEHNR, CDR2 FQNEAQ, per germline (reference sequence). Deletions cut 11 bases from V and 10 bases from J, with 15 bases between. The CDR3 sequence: CALRSPTEQFF. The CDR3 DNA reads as TGTGCCCTCAGGTCCCCTACCGAGCAGTTCTTC.

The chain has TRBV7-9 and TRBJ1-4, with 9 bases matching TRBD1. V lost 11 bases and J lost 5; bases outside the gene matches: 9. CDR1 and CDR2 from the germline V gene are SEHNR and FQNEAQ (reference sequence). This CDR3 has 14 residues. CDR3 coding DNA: TGTGCCGCGGGGTCAGGACAGGGGAATGAAAAACTGTTTTTT. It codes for CAAGSGQGNEKLFF.